These 17 T cell receptor beta chains were all obtained from the same sample, sequenced in a study of blood T cell repertoires in COVID-19. The method was immunoSEQ multiplex PCR; TCRdb's version includes in-frame clones alone and lacks a portion of them. Seen here are approximately 220,000 clones, 65% to 85% observed once, and the top ten hold 7.5% to 9%. Specimen: peripheral blood. These TCRs come from a woman aged 50 to 65 with acute or convalescent COVID-19.

The sample holds a few counts of this clone. The chain employs TRBV28 and TRBJ2-5; D might be TRBD1 (5 bases). Germline CDR1 MDHEN, CDR2 SYDVKM. Trimming pared 5 bases from V and 1 base from J, leaving 14 bases between. The CDR3 extends over 15 amino acids. In DNA form, the CDR3 reads TGTGCCAGCAGTATTGACAGCTACCTCCAAGAGACCCAGTACTTC. Its protein is CASSIDSYLQETQYF.

CDR3 protein: CASSFRSSSPADTQYF. The CDR3 nucleotides read TGTGCCAGCAGTTTTCGCTCTAGTTCCCCCGCAGATACGCAGTATTTT. The chain recombines TRBV28 with TRBJ2-3, with D hard to call. V shed 3 bases and J shed 4 bases, with 17 bases lying between them. Germline V gene sequence: CDR1 MDHEN, CDR2 SYDVKM. This CDR3 spans 16 amino acids.

The chain combines TRBV12-3 or TRBV12-4 with TRBJ1-2; 7 bases agree with TRBD1. The V gene end was trimmed by 6 bases and the J gene end by 8 bases; junction bases not matched to a gene: 3. The CDR3 spans 11 residues. CDR3 sequence: CASRGQVGYTF. CDR3 bases: TGTGCCAGCAGAGGACAGGTCGGCTACACCTTC.

The rearrangement links TRBV14 to TRBJ2-4, with D possibly matching TRBD1 (5 bases). This CDR3 spans 12 amino acids. Germline V gene data show CDR1 as SGHDN and CDR2 as FVKESK. V shed 0 bases and J shed 8 bases, with 5 bases lying between them. This CDR3 is CASSQEQDIQYF. The CDR3 DNA sequence: TGTGCCAGCAGCCAAGAACAGGACATTCAGTACTTC.

The chain is built from TRBV23-1 and TRBJ2-1; D may be TRBD1 (6 bases). TRBV23-1 is an ORF for which the function is uncertain. V was trimmed by 2 bases and J by 5 bases, leaving 13 bases between them. The CDR3 totals 15 residues. This CDR3 reads CASSQPAQGNNEQFF. The CDR3 DNA sequence: TGCGCCAGCAGTCAACCAGCGCAGGGGAACAATGAGCAGTTCTTC.

The chain uses TRBV5-5 and TRBJ2-7; no clear D. The ends were cut back, 5 bases at V and 7 bases at J, with 19 bases in the middle. The CDR3 is 14 residues long. Looked up from germline, CDR1 is SGHKS and CDR2 is YYEKEE (reference sequence). This CDR3 reads CASSFPLTSREQYF. The CDR3 DNA is TGTGCCAGCAGTTTCCCTCTTACCTCCCGGGAGCAGTACTTC.

The chain recombines TRBV2 with TRBJ1-1; perhaps TRBD1 as D (6 bases). The CDR3 runs 16 residues. Germline lookup yields CDR1 SNHLY and CDR2 FYNNEI. Between the trimmed V and J ends, which lost 1 base and 0 bases, there was a span of 12 bases. CDR3 coding DNA: TGTGCCAGCAGTGAAGGGGCAGGGGCCGTGAACACTGAAGCTTTCTTT. This translates into CASSEGAGAVNTEAFF.

The chain uses TRBV3-1 (or the pseudogene TRBV3-2) and TRBJ2-5, with TRBD2 as a possible D gene (5 bases). The CDR3 consists of 14 residues. The V end lost 4 bases, the J end lost 4 bases, and 13 bases lay between the germline ends. Germline CDR1 LGHDT, CDR2 YNNKEL (reference sequence). CDR3 nucleotide sequence: TGTGCCAGCAGCCTACAAGCACGGGGAGAGACCCAGTACTTC. This codes for CASSLQARGETQYF.

The chain combines TRBV6-5 with TRBJ1-6; a weak D match, TRBD1 (5 bases). The CDR3 has 15 amino acids. The germline V and J ends were trimmed by 2 bases and 7 bases, with 12 bases remaining between them. CDR1 is MNHEY, CDR2 SVGAGI, per germline. The CDR3 coding sequence is TGTGCCAGCAGTTACGACAGTTCCAGAAATTCACCCCTCCACTTT. As protein: CASSYDSSRNSPLHF.

This clone was recorded once. The chain carries TRBV4-2 and TRBJ2-1; D possibly corresponds to TRBD2 (6 bases). This CDR3 comprises 16 residues. Germline V lookup: CDR1 LGHNA, CDR2 YNFKEQ. The V and J ends lost 6 bases and 2 bases respectively, with 17 bases between them. CDR3 coding DNA: TGTGCCAGCAGACCTGAATGGGGGGAAGCCTACAATGAGCAGTTCTTC. Translating it yields CASRPEWGEAYNEQFF.

The chain recombines TRBV6-1 with TRBJ2-1; TRBD1 matches 7 bases. The length of the CDR3 is 14 residues. CDR1 MNHNS and CDR2 SASEGT come from the germline V gene. J lost 7 bases, V lost 6 bases, and 9 bases had no gene match. CDR3 in DNA: TGTGCCAGCAGAAAGGGGGCCGTCCAAAATGAGCAGTTCTTC. Translated, it gives CASRKGAVQNEQFF.

The rearrangement uses TRBV30 and TRBJ1-2, with TRBD1 matching 10 bases. V was pared by 4 bases and J by 6 bases, with 5 bases of the junction left unmatched. This CDR3 has 13 residues. CDR1 is GTSNPN, CDR2 SVGIG, per germline (reference sequence). The CDR3 coding sequence is TGTGCCTGGAACTCAGACAGGGGGCATGGCTACACCTTC. This translates into CAWNSDRGHGYTF.

The rearrangement uses TRBV7-9 and TRBJ1-1; TRBD1 matches at 8 bases. CDR1 is SEHNR, CDR2 FQNEAQ, per germline (reference sequence). Trimming took 0 bases from V and 4 from J; bases not matched to a gene: 10. This CDR3 region has 17 residues. The CDR3 region has the DNA TGTGCCAGCAGCTTAGCGGTTTTGACAGGGGTCAGCACTGAAGCTTTCTTT. This sequence encodes CASSLAVLTGVSTEAFF.

In nucleotides, the CDR3 is TGTGCCAGCAGCGGAAGGACTAGCGGGATCAGTACCTACGAGCAGTACTTC. Translation: CASSGRTSGISTYEQYF. The chain has TRBV7-8 and TRBJ2-7; TRBD2 matches at 12 bases. This CDR3 comprises 17 residues. J lost 2 bases, V lost 5 bases, and 10 bases had no gene match. Germline V CDR1 and CDR2: SGHVS, FQNEAQ.

This clone was seen at least ten times. The chain is built from TRBV29-1 and TRBJ2-7, with D perhaps matching TRBD1 (5 bases). CDR3 length: 14 amino acids. CDR1 is SQVTM and CDR2 is ANQGSEA in the germline V gene. Trimming stripped 6 bases from V and 0 bases from J, with 15 bases between. The CDR3 reads CSVLTTASSYEQYF. The CDR3 DNA is TGCAGCGTCCTGACGACAGCGAGCTCCTACGAGCAGTACTTC.

V is TRBV4-2 and J is TRBJ2-7; no clear D gene. The CDR3 is 11 residues long. Germline CDR1 reads LGHNA; CDR2 reads YNFKEQ. V was shortened by 4 bases and J by 6 bases, with 7 bases between the two germline ends. This CDR3 reads CASSRAGEQYF. The CDR3 DNA is TGTGCCAGCAGCCGGGCCGGCGAGCAGTACTTC.

The gene calls are TRBV4-1 and TRBJ1-6, with TRBD1 as a possible D gene (5 bases). The CDR3 consists of 19 residues. From germline, CDR1 is MGHRA and CDR2 YSYEKL. V was clipped by 0 bases and J by 1 base, with 16 bases between them. The CDR3 nucleotides are TGCGCCAGCAGCCAAGAAGGACTGGAGGGGATTTCCTATAATTCACCCCTCCACTTT. Protein product: CASSQEGLEGISYNSPLHF.